The following is a TCR beta chain sequence with its context. Its matching antigen is unknown. At one of its ends the junction is not consistent with the germline gene, which may arise from a read error. Time point defined: 2014-2015 season, pre-vaccination. Non-naive CD4+CXCR5+PD-1+ cTfh were sorted into ICOS+CD38+ and ICOS-CD38- fractions. These data are taken from a study of follicular helper T cells after annual influenza vaccination. Only in-frame clones appear in the TCRdb table, and some are missing; sequencing was by immunoSEQ multiplex PCR. Among 25,000 to 35,000 clones listed, roughly 80% were seen once. The CDR3 has 12 amino acids. Germline CDR1 SSHAT, CDR2 FNYEAQ (reference sequence). Study conclusions and caveats: Only about 8.5-21% of analyzed cells yielded productive TCRB sequences.

The rearrangement joins TRBV7-7 to TRBJ2-2; no definite D call. This clonotype was sampled from an adult who received the influenza vaccine. The sequenced sample was CXCR5+ CD38- circulating T follicular helper cells from blood, obtained on the day of influenza vaccination. The subset: circulating Tfh, non-naive CD4+CXCR5+PD-1+ (ICOS+CD38+ or ICOS-CD38-). The CDR3 nucleotides are TGTGCTAGCAGCCCTCCCGGGGGGGAGCTGTTTTTT. This sequence encodes CASSPPGGELFF.